The present T cell receptor beta chain was sequenced within a study of T cell changes during pregnancy in multiple sclerosis. This CDR3 is 14 amino acids long. The germline gives CDR1 KGHSH, CDR2 LQKENI. The trim removed 0 bases at V and 4 bases at J, leaving 2 bases unmatched. Clones were sequenced by immunoSEQ multiplex PCR, and TCRdb holds only the in-frame ones, with some missing. This table holds 40,000 to 60,000 clones, approximately 95% found once. This sequence originates from a female donor with multiple sclerosis, enrolled in a pregnancy study. The sample in question was CD8+ T cells from peripheral blood mononuclear cells, obtained in the first trimester of pregnancy. The rearrangement uses TRBV18 and TRBJ1-2, with TRBD1 matching 7 bases. The CDR3 DNA is TGTGCCAGCTCACCACCGAACAGGGGCTATGGCTACACCTTC. Protein sequence: CASSPPNRGYGYTF.